Presented here are 17 T cell receptor beta chains from one specimen sequenced in a study of blood T cell repertoires in COVID-19. Sequencing used immunoSEQ multiplex PCR; TCRdb keeps in-frame clones, though not all of them. There are 95,000 to 150,000 clones in the sample; 80% to 90% occur only once, and 30% lies in the top ten. Material: peripheral blood. All receptors derive from a woman aged 70-85 years with acute or convalescent COVID-19.

This clone came up once. This sequence joins TRBV3-1 (or the pseudogene TRBV3-2) and TRBJ1-2; 10 nucleotides match TRBD1. This CDR3 is built from 15 residues. V was pared by 5 bases and J by 2 bases, with 5 bases of the junction left unmatched. Per the germline V gene, CDR1 is LGHDT and CDR2 is YNNKEL (reference sequence). The CDR3 coding sequence is TGTGCCAGCAGCTTCCGACAGGGGGCCAACTATGGCTACACCTTC. It encodes CASSFRQGANYGYTF.

The chain carries TRBV2 and TRBJ1-3; TRBD1 matches 7 bases. The V gene end was trimmed by 10 bases and the J gene end by 0 bases; junction bases not matched to a gene: 6. This CDR3 contains 14 residues. In germline, CDR1 is SNHLY, CDR2 FYNNEI. CDR3 nucleotides: TGTGCCACCAAAGGGACAGACTCTGGAAACACCATATATTTT. Encoded protein: CATKGTDSGNTIYF. The entire variable domain, with the rest obtained from reference TRBV2 and TRBJ1-3, is as follows: EPEVTQTPSHQVTQMGQEVILRCVPISNHLYFYWYRQILGQKVEFLVSFYNNEISEKSEIFDDQFSVERPDGSNFTLKIRSTKLEDSAMYFCATKGTDSGNTIYFGEGSWLTVV.

This clone was observed once. The chain employs TRBV19 and TRBJ1-5, with D possibly TRBD1 on 5 matching bases. The CDR3 is 13 residues long. The germline V gene has CDR1 LNHDA and CDR2 SQIVND (reference sequence). V lost 2 bases, J lost 7 bases, and 9 bases lay in between. The CDR3 nucleotides read TGTGCCAGTAGTATAACAGGTCGACAGCCCCAGCATTTT. Its protein is CASSITGRQPQHF.

This chain connects TRBV29-1 to TRBJ2-3, with 13 bases lining up with TRBD2. This CDR3 has 17 residues. V shed 6 bases and J 0 bases; nucleotides not matched to a gene: 9. Germline values: CDR1 SQVTM, CDR2 ANQGSEA. CDR3 in amino acids: CSVAGLAGPLSTDTQYF. As DNA, the CDR3 is TGCAGCGTAGCGGGACTAGCGGGGCCTCTAAGCACAGATACGCAGTATTTT.

This clone was observed a single time. V and J are TRBV5-1 and TRBJ2-1, with 9 bases identical to TRBD2. The CDR3 runs to 15 residues. Germline trimming cut 0 bases from V and 6 bases from J; bases unmatched to any gene: 4. The V gene's germline CDR1 is SGHRS and CDR2 YFSETQ. The CDR3 nucleotides read TGCGCCAGCAGCTTGGTGGGTAGCGGGGGCAATGAGCAGTTCTTC. Translation: CASSLVGSGGNEQFF.

The rearrangement uses TRBV11-1 and TRBJ1-2; unclear D gene. Germline CDR1 is SGHAT and CDR2 is FQDESV (reference sequence). This CDR3 has 13 amino acids. V lost 1 base, J lost 7 bases, and 10 bases lay in between. This CDR3 reads CASSLDAGSGYTF. The CDR3 DNA follows: TGTGCCAGCAGCTTAGATGCGGGGTCTGGCTACACCTTC.

The V gene is TRBV9, the J gene TRBJ1-3; D call uncertain. Germline CDR1 and CDR2: SGDLS and YYNGEE. V was clipped by 0 bases and J by 9 bases, with 16 bases between them. This CDR3 is built from 15 residues. CDR3 residues: CASSVARAGGSTIYF. The CDR3 coding sequence is TGTGCCAGCAGCGTAGCTCGGGCAGGAGGTTCCACCATATATTTT.

The chain has TRBV19 and TRBJ2-1, with TRBD2 matching over 9 bases. There are 15 residues in the CDR3. Germline-derived CDR1 and CDR2 are LNHDA and SQIVND (reference sequence). The trim removed 1 base at V and 8 bases at J, leaving 6 bases unmatched. The CDR3 loop reads CASSIGGGAYYEQFF. The CDR3, as DNA: TGTGCCAGTAGTATAGGCGGGGGGGCTTACTATGAGCAGTTCTTC.

The J gene is TRBJ1-1, the V gene TRBV12-3 or TRBV12-4; TRBD1 matches 8 bases. The CDR3 has 13 residues. The junction had 5 bases not matched to a gene; V was cut back by 7 bases and J by 4 bases. CDR3 nucleotides: TGTGCCAGCACTCGACAGGGGACCACTGAAGCTTTCTTT. Protein product: CASTRQGTTEAFF.

The V and J genes are TRBV28 and TRBJ2-2; D is unresolved. The V end was cut by 2 bases, the J end by 4 bases, with 5 bases between. The length of the CDR3 is 13 residues. Germline CDR1 MDHEN, CDR2 SYDVKM. Here the CDR3 reads CASSLEFTGELFF. The CDR3 nucleotides are TGTGCCAGCAGTTTAGAGTTCACCGGGGAGCTGTTTTTT.

Comment on this clone: Distinct nucleotide sequences in the sample also encode this CDR3. The chain uses TRBV12-3 or TRBV12-4 and TRBJ1-2; 7 nucleotides agree with TRBD1. There are 13 residues in the CDR3. J was trimmed by 4 bases and V by 4 bases; bases with no gene match: 3. CDR3 DNA: TGTGCCAGCAGTTCCGGGACAGTCTATGGCTACACCTTC. Its translation: CASSSGTVYGYTF.

V and J are TRBV7-2 and TRBJ2-2, with D possibly being TRBD1 (6 bases). There are 13 residues in the CDR3. Trimming shortened V by 5 bases and J by 7 bases, and 11 bases separated the two germline ends. CDR1 and CDR2 (germline): SGHTA, FQGNSA. The CDR3 nucleotides read TGTGCCAGCAGCAATAACAGGGTCGGGGAGCTGTTTTTT. It specifies CASSNNRVGELFF. The variable domain in full, completed from reference TRBV7-2 and TRBJ2-2, reads GAGVSQSPSNKVTEKGKDVELRCDPISGHTALYWYRQSLGQGLEFLIYFQGNSAPDKSGLPSDRFSAERTGGSVSTLTIQRTQQEDSAVYLCASSNNRVGELFFGEGSRLTVL.

J is TRBJ1-5 and V is TRBV19; D is perhaps TRBD1 (5 bases). Trimming left V 4 bases short and J 0 bases short, with 16 bases between. This CDR3 region has 17 residues. CDR1 is LNHDA and CDR2 is SQIVND in the germline V gene (reference sequence). The CDR3: CASSRWGGGHSNQPQHF. In nucleotides, the CDR3 is TGTGCCAGTAGTAGATGGGGGGGTGGGCATAGCAATCAGCCCCAGCATTTT. The whole variable domain, remainder taken from reference TRBV19 and TRBJ1-5, is DGGITQSPKYLFRKEGQNVTLSCEQNLNHDAMYWYRQDPGQGLRLIYYSQIVNDFQKGDIAEGYSVSREKKESFPLTVTSAQKNPTAFYLCASSRWGGGHSNQPQHFGDGTRLSIL.

The genes are TRBV9 and TRBJ1-1, with 7 nucleotides matching TRBD1. Germline V lookup: CDR1 SGDLS, CDR2 YYNGEE. The CDR3 length is 13 residues. The V gene end was trimmed by 4 bases and the J gene end by 6 bases; junction bases not matched to a gene: 6. The CDR3 bases are TGTGCCAGCAGCACCAGACAGGGTTCTGAAGCTTTCTTT. Translating it yields CASSTRQGSEAFF.

The rearrangement links TRBV21-1 to TRBJ1-5; TRBD1, the D gene given by the table, was not confirmed from the DNA. TRBV21-1 is designated a pseudogene. This CDR3 region has 16 residues. Here the CDR3 reads CASSRWPQGVGQPQHF. Written as DNA, the CDR3 is TGTGCCAGCAGCAGATGGCCCCAAGGGGTTGGTCAGCCCCAGCATTTT.

This sequence joins TRBV6-6 and TRBJ1-3; 10 positions match TRBD1. Germline V CDR1 and CDR2: MNHNY, SVGAGI (reference sequence). The CDR3 has 15 residues. J lost 3 bases, V lost 6 bases, and 5 bases had no gene match. CDR3 coding DNA: TGTGCCAGCAGCAAGACAGGGGGCGGTGGAAACACCATATATTTT. The encoded protein is CASSKTGGGGNTIYF.

The chain couples TRBV5-6 to TRBJ1-6, with D maybe TRBD1 (6 bases). In germline, CDR1 is SGHDT, CDR2 YYEEEE. This CDR3 has 14 residues. The germline V and J ends were trimmed by 8 bases and 7 bases, with 16 bases remaining between them. The CDR3 nucleotides are TGTGCCAGTTCCCTGGCAGGGGACAATTCACCCCTCCACTTT. Residues: CASSLAGDNSPLHF.